The 6 T cell receptor beta chains given below trace back to one sample, sequenced in a study of shared clonotypes between healthy human individuals. The table came from immunoSEQ multiplex PCR; TCRdb's copy has only in-frame clones and leaves some out. In the table there are some 2 million clones, about 95% of which are singletons. Positively selected for CCR7, the CD45RO-negative cells used as naive CD8 cells excluded terminally differentiated effector memory CD45RA+ cells. The sequencing input was naive CD8+ T cells sorted from blood. These receptors originate from a man aged 18 to 29 in good health.

The chain is built from TRBV15 and TRBJ2-5; D uncertain. V lost 4 bases, J lost 5 bases, and 11 bases lay in between. This CDR3 is 13 amino acids long. Germline V gene data show CDR1 as LNHNV and CDR2 as YYDKDF (reference sequence). CDR3 sequence (DNA): TGTGCCACCAGCAACCCCGAGTGGGAGACCCAGTACTTC. The encoded protein is CATSNPEWETQYF.

This chain uses TRBV19 with TRBJ2-2, with D unclear. CDR3 length: 14 residues. V dropped 0 bases and J dropped 3 bases, with 5 bases sitting between them. Germline assignment: CDR1 LNHDA and CDR2 SQIVND (reference sequence). CDR3 in amino acids: CASSIDFHTGELFF. The CDR3 DNA is TGTGCCAGTAGTATAGATTTTCACACCGGGGAGCTGTTTTTT.

This clone was seen a few times. The chain couples TRBV2 to TRBJ1-1; D gene ambiguous. The CDR3 has 12 residues. The ends were cut back, 4 bases at V and 7 bases at J, with 10 bases in the middle. Germline V gene sequence: CDR1 SNHLY, CDR2 FYNNEI. CDR3 amino acids: CASSGREVEAFF. Here the CDR3 DNA reads TGTGCCAGCAGTGGGAGGGAGGTTGAAGCTTTCTTT.

The gene calls are TRBV2 and TRBJ1-5, with D perhaps matching TRBD1 (5 bases). There are 15 residues in the CDR3. Germline CDR1 and CDR2: SNHLY and FYNNEI. With 6 bases removed from V and 3 bases from J, the gap between germline ends came to 15 bases. This CDR3 is CASRFDSSYNQPQHF. The CDR3 nucleotides read TGTGCCAGCAGATTCGACAGCTCCTACAATCAGCCCCAGCATTTT. The full variable domain, rest sourced from reference TRBV2 and TRBJ1-5, is EPEVTQTPSHQVTQMGQEVILRCVPISNHLYFYWYRQILGQKVEFLVSFYNNEISEKSEIFDDQFSVERPDGSNFTLKIRSTKLEDSAMYFCASRFDSSYNQPQHFGDGTRLSIL.

This clone was seen only once. This CDR3 is also generated by other DNA sequences in the sample. The V call is TRBV28, the J call TRBJ2-7, with D perhaps TRBD2 (5 bases). The germline gives CDR1 MDHEN, CDR2 SYDVKM. CDR3 size: 13 residues. Between the trimmed V and J ends, which lost 2 bases and 4 bases, there was a span of 9 bases. For the CDR3, the DNA is TGTGCCAGCAGTTTAGGTGAGGGTTACGAGCAGTACTTC. It is translated as CASSLGEGYEQYF.

In its sample, this clone was seen a few times. Additional DNA sequences in this sample encode the identical CDR3. The chain carries TRBV7-8 and TRBJ2-7; no firm D call. The CDR3 contains 13 residues. V lost 0 bases and J lost 0, with 3 bases in between. The germline CDR1 and CDR2 sequences are SGHVS and FQNEAQ. The CDR3 spells CASSLAGSYEQYF. In DNA, the CDR3 is TGTGCCAGCAGCTTAGCAGGCTCCTACGAGCAGTACTTC.